These T cell receptor beta chains were read from a single sample in a study of blood T cell repertoires in COVID-19. Libraries were prepared by immunoSEQ multiplex PCR; TCRdb keeps only in-frame clonotypes and omits some of them. The table lists 95,000 to 110,000 clones, over 70% of them singletons. Sequenced: peripheral blood. These receptor sequences come from a human donor in a cohort sampled during active or convalescent COVID-19. Both conserved end residues are part of each CDR3. The D gene is left open where the match is weak. Rows may omit the clone size; those that give it use once, few, many or a size class.

>TRBJ2-4|TRBV3-1/TRBV3-2|TRBD1|NA
CASSPLRETGGLVKNIQYF
TGTGCCAGCAGCCCCCTTAGAGAGACAGGGGGCTTAGTCAAAAACATTCAGTACTTC
>TRBJ1-6|TRBV5-5|TRBD1|few
CASSRTGEIYNSPLHF
TGTGCCAGCAGCCGTACAGGGGAAATCTATAATTCACCCCTCCACTTT
>TRBJ2-3|TRBV3-1/TRBV3-2|NA|NA
CASSQGHPDTQYF
TGTGCCAGCAGCCAAGGACACCCAGATACGCAGTATTTT
>TRBJ2-3|TRBV5-1|TRBD2|NA
CASSLLAGSTDTQYF
TGCGCCAGCAGCTTGCTAGCGGGGAGCACAGATACGCAGTATTTT
>TRBJ1-5|TRBV12-2|NA|once
CASRYTGSNQPQHF
TGTGCAAGTCGGTATACAGGGTCCAATCAGCCCCAGCATTTT
>TRBJ2-3|TRBV3-1/TRBV3-2|TRBD2|NA
CASSQVGGAGIPDTQYF
TGTGCCAGCAGCCAAGTGGGAGGGGCGGGGATCCCAGATACGCAGTATTTT
>TRBJ1-3|TRBV9|NA|NA
CASSAPRDSGNTIYF
TGTGCCAGCAGCGCCCCGAGGGACTCTGGAAACACCATATATTTT
>TRBJ1-1|TRBV7-2|NA|once
CASSLGSGMTEAFF
TGTGCCAGCAGCTTAGGTTCAGGGATGACTGAAGCTTTCTTT
>TRBJ2-3|TRBV7-3|TRBD2|NA
CASSLGLAGTVDTQYF
TGTGCCAGCAGCTTGGGACTAGCGGGGACCGTAGATACGCAGTATTTT
>TRBJ1-5|TRBV6-5|NA|NA
CASSLYTGQPQHF
TGTGCCAGCAGTCTTTATACAGGGCAGCCCCAGCATTTT
>TRBJ1-2|TRBV5-6|NA|NA
CASSLAYNYGYTF
TGTGCCAGCAGCTTGGCCTACAACTATGGCTACACCTTC
>TRBJ2-1|TRBV24-1|TRBD1|NA
CATSDPGQGYNEQFF
TGTGCCACCAGTGATCCGGGACAGGGTTACAATGAGCAGTTCTTC
>TRBJ1-1|TRBV2|TRBD1|NA
CASRKQGAFRNTEAFF
TGTGCCAGCAGAAAACAGGGGGCATTCAGGAACACTGAAGCTTTCTTT
>TRBJ1-2|TRBV9|NA|NA
CASKSGQTPGYGYTF
TGTGCCAGCAAATCCGGACAGACCCCTGGCTATGGCTACACCTTC
>TRBJ2-7|TRBV2|TRBD1|NA
CASSLDRGEQYF
TGTGCCAGCAGCCTCGACAGGGGCGAGCAGTACTTC
>TRBJ1-6|TRBV21-1|NA|NA
CASNPTGTGVGSPLHF
TGTGCCAGCAACCCAACCGGGACAGGGGTGGGTTCACCCCTCCACTTT
>TRBJ2-2|TRBV5-6|TRBD2|NA
CASSPLGWRGEAGELFF
TGTGCCAGCAGCCCGCTGGGGTGGCGGGGGGAGGCCGGGGAGCTGTTTTTT
>TRBJ1-2|TRBV2|TRBD1|NA
CASSEPGQGIGYTF
TGTGCCAGCAGTGAGCCGGGACAGGGGATCGGCTACACCTTC
>TRBJ2-5|TRBV4-2|TRBD2|NA
CASSQEPGTSGGAGETQYF
TGTGCCAGCAGCCAGGAACCCGGGACTAGCGGGGGGGCCGGGGAGACCCAGTACTTC
>TRBJ1-6|TRBV9|TRBD1|NA
CASSPRGQADNSPLHF
TGTGCCAGCAGCCCCAGGGGACAGGCCGATAATTCACCCCTCCACTTT
>TRBJ1-2|TRBV27|NA|NA
CASSLEGGPLPSSFYGYTF
TGTGCCAGCAGTTTAGAGGGCGGACCCCTTCCATCGTCCTTCTATGGCTACACCTTC
>TRBJ2-1|TRBV11-3|NA|NA
CASSRDTSSYNEQFF
TGTGCCAGCAGCCGAGACACCAGCTCCTACAATGAGCAGTTCTTC
>TRBJ1-6|TRBV5-1|TRBD1|NA
CASSIGDRGYSPLHF
TGCGCCAGCAGTATCGGCGACAGGGGGTATTCACCCCTCCACTTT
>TRBJ1-1|TRBV19|NA|NA
CASGNRNTEAFF
TGTGCCAGTGGCAACAGGAACACTGAAGCTTTCTTT
>TRBJ1-1|TRBV6-5|TRBD1|NA
CASNRDRGRTEAFF
TGTGCCAGCAACCGGGACAGGGGGCGAACTGAAGCTTTCTTT
>TRBJ2-7|TRBV20-1|NA|NA
CSASFKYEQYF
TGCAGTGCTAGTTTTAAATACGAGCAGTACTTC
>TRBJ2-3|TRBV18|TRBD1|NA
CASSPGTGVQDTQYF
TGTGCCAGCTCACCCGGGACAGGGGTTCAAGATACGCAGTATTTT
>TRBJ1-3|TRBV7-5|NA|NA
CVRRTVPGQSSGNTIYF
TGTGTCAGAAGAACCGTTCCGGGACAAAGTTCTGGAAACACCATATATTTT
>TRBJ2-1|TRBV24-1|NA|NA
CATGPSVYNEQFF
TGTGCCACCGGCCCCTCCGTCTACAATGAGCAGTTCTTC
>TRBJ1-1|TRBV2|NA|NA
CASSDPFSVNTEAFF
TGTGCCAGCAGTGACCCTTTTTCGGTGAACACTGAAGCTTTCTTT
>TRBJ2-2|TRBV7-3|TRBD1|NA
CASSPTGGHTGELFF
TGTGCCAGCAGTCCCACAGGGGGCCACACCGGGGAGCTGTTTTTT
>TRBJ2-7|TRBV18|TRBD1|NA
CASSPGQDNYEQYF
TGTGCCAGCTCACCGGGACAGGATAACTACGAGCAGTACTTC
>TRBJ1-6|TRBV4-2|NA|NA
CASSQDWGRRNSPLHF
TGTGCCAGCAGCCAAGATTGGGGGCGCCGTAATTCACCCCTCCACTTT
>TRBJ1-5|TRBV7-9|NA|NA
CASSLGLGQPQHF
TGTGCCAGCAGCTTAGGTCTCGGGCAGCCCCAGCATTTT
>TRBJ2-2|TRBV4-1|NA|medium-sized
CASSQTGSGELFF
TGCGCCAGCAGCCAAACCGGTAGCGGGGAGCTGTTTTTT
>TRBJ2-3|TRBV11-3|TRBD1|few
CASSALGTDLSTDTQYF
TGTGCCAGCAGCGCCCTCGGGACAGACCTTAGCACAGATACGCAGTATTTT